The source of this T cell receptor beta chain is a study of PD-1 blockade in classical Hodgkin lymphoma. For the study at large: Patients were dosed intravenously with nivolumab at 3 mg/kg every 2 weeks.

Generated by immunoSEQ multiplex PCR, the TCRdb table keeps only in-frame clones and is missing some. Here the sample spans roughly 81,000 clones, 85% to 95% being singletons. Comments on this clone: As yet, its antigen is unknown.

Autologous stem cell transplantation was followed by relapse in every patient, and brentuximab vedotin exposure varied. The V gene's germline CDR1 is SQVTM and CDR2 ANQGSEA. The CDR3 is 13 residues long. V lost 4 bases and J 4 bases, leaving 14 bases between the germline ends. Study-wide results and limits: Complete responders possessed baseline diversity comparable to newly diagnosed patients.

This chain joins TRBV29-1 and TRBJ2-7, with D possibly being TRBD1 (5 bases). The starting material was peripheral blood mononuclear cells (PBMCs), obtained before the second cycle of nivolumab. This TCR was sampled from a human donor with classical Hodgkin lymphoma. The DNA for the CDR3 is TGCAGCGTTGTTTCAGGGCTAGGGTACGAGCAGTACTTC. This gives the protein CSVVSGLGYEQYF.